This entry lists 18 T cell receptor beta chains sequenced from one sample in a study of OX40 agonist ivuxolimab in advanced cancers. Method: immunoSEQ multiplex PCR; TCRdb's copy keeps in-frame clones and lacks some. The sample records around 90,000 clones, around 87% being singletons. The sequences come from CD4+ or CD8+ T cells sorted from blood, collected in a trial of the OX40 agonist ivuxolimab. These receptors originate from an adult with an advanced solid tumor such as melanoma, head and neck, liver or kidney cancer.

J is TRBJ1-5 and V is TRBV6-1; D is unclear. This CDR3 is 14 amino acids long. V was pared by 3 bases and J by 5 bases, with 11 bases between. Germline V gene lookup returns CDR1 MNHNS and CDR2 SASEGT. This CDR3 is CASSDGQAHQPQHF. The CDR3 DNA reads TGTGCCAGCAGTGATGGGCAGGCCCATCAGCCCCAGCATTTT.

This clone was seen repeatedly, ten times or more. The V call is TRBV19, the J call TRBJ1-5; D is unclear. The germline V gene encodes CDR1 LNHDA and CDR2 SQIVND (reference sequence). The length of the CDR3 is 14 residues. V was shortened by 3 bases and J by 1 base, with 7 bases between the two germline ends. This CDR3 is CASSMGMSNQPQHF. CDR3 nucleotide sequence: TGTGCCAGTAGTATGGGTATGAGCAATCAGCCCCAGCATTTT.

The gene calls are TRBV27 and TRBJ2-3; a possible D gene is TRBD2 (6 bases). The CDR3 consists of 15 residues. The V gene lost 7 bases and the J gene lost 1 base, with 15 bases spanning the gap. The V gene's germline CDR1 is MNHEY and CDR2 SMNVEV (reference sequence). The DNA of the CDR3 is TGTGCCAGCACCCCTTGGGCTAGCGGCACAGATACGCAGTATTTT. Protein sequence: CASTPWASGTDTQYF.

This chain links TRBV10-1 with TRBJ1-4, with TRBD1 identical over 8 bases. The V gene's germline CDR1 is WNHNN and CDR2 SYGVQD (reference sequence). The CDR3 is made up of 14 amino acids. J was trimmed by 6 bases and V by 3 bases; bases with no gene match: 3. The CDR3 region is CASSEGTGDEKLFF. The CDR3 nucleotides are TGCGCCAGCAGTGAAGGGACAGGCGATGAAAAACTGTTTTTT.

This chain's CDR3 is CASSLGLAGVETQYF. The CDR3, as DNA: TGTGCCAGCAGTTTAGGGCTAGCGGGAGTGGAGACCCAGTACTTC. The chain recombines TRBV28 with TRBJ2-5; TRBD2 matches at 10 bases. Germline-derived CDR1 and CDR2 are MDHEN and SYDVKM. The CDR3 spans 15 residues. After removal of 2 bases from V and 5 bases from J, the junction contained 5 bases not matched to a gene.

The chain couples TRBV5-1 to TRBJ1-4; D is unresolved. The CDR3 is made up of 14 amino acids. V was clipped by 0 bases and J by 3 bases, with 6 bases between them. In germline, CDR1 is SGHRS, CDR2 YFSETQ. The CDR3 sequence is CASSLGPSNEKLFF. The DNA for the CDR3 is TGCGCCAGCAGCTTGGGGCCGTCTAATGAAAAACTGTTTTTT.

The V and J genes are TRBV6-5 and TRBJ2-7, with a weak D call TRBD2 (5 bases). Between the trimmed V and J ends, which lost 0 bases and 2 bases, there was a span of 11 bases. Germline V CDR1 and CDR2: MNHEY, SVGAGI. The CDR3 runs to 15 residues. The CDR3 loop is CASSYSPNGAYEQYV. The DNA for the CDR3 is TGTGCCAGCAGTTACTCCCCGAACGGGGCCTACGAGCAGTACGTC.

V and J are TRBV6-5 and TRBJ2-2; the D gene is possibly TRBD2 (6 bases). Trimming removed 11 bases at V and 8 bases at J, with 21 bases between. The germline gives CDR1 MNHEY, CDR2 SVGAGI. The CDR3 contains 14 residues. CDR3: CAPHFRGIVGELFF. DNA of the CDR3: TGTGCCCCCCATTTCCGGGGGATAGTGGGGGAGCTGTTTTTT.

The chain joins TRBV15 to TRBJ1-5; 7 bases map to TRBD1. Germline V lookup: CDR1 LNHNV, CDR2 YYDKDF (reference sequence). The CDR3 contains 14 residues. V shed 0 bases, J shed 8 bases, and the junction held 4 bases outside the gene matches. The chain's CDR3 is CATSRDRGLEPQHF. The CDR3 bases are TGTGCCACCAGCAGAGACAGGGGGTTAGAGCCCCAGCATTTT.

The J gene is TRBJ1-1, the V gene TRBV5-1, with D possibly matching TRBD1 (5 bases). The CDR3 runs to 14 residues. V dropped 2 bases and J dropped 4 bases, with 12 bases sitting between them. CDR1 and CDR2 from the germline V gene are SGHRS and YFSETQ. The CDR3 spells CASSFRTGGTEAFF. CDR3 nucleotides: TGCGCCAGCAGCTTTAGGACGGGGGGCACTGAAGCTTTCTTT.

This chain joins TRBV6-4 and TRBJ2-3; D gene ambiguous. The CDR3 consists of 14 residues. V shed 5 bases and J shed 0 bases, with 9 bases lying between them. Germline CDR1 and CDR2: MRHNA and SNTAGT. In DNA form, the CDR3 reads TGTGCCAGCAGTCCACTCGCGAGCACAGATACGCAGTATTTT. Translation gives CASSPLASTDTQYF.

This chain uses TRBV30 with TRBJ1-4; 7 bases match TRBD1. Trimming at V came to 1 base and at J to 7 bases, leaving 6 bases not matched to a gene. The CDR3 runs 14 residues. Germline V lookup: CDR1 GTSNPN, CDR2 SVGIG (reference sequence). CDR3 in DNA: TGTGCCTGGAGTGCCCGGGACAGTATTGAAAAACTGTTTTTT. Amino acids: CAWSARDSIEKLFF.

The genes are TRBV5-6 and TRBJ1-5, with unresolved D. The V end lost 3 bases, the J end lost 4 bases, and 14 bases lay between the germline ends. Per germline, CDR1 SGHDT and CDR2 YYEEEE. This CDR3 is 15 amino acids long. The DNA of the CDR3 is TGTGCCAGCAGCTCAACGGGTACCTCAAATCAGCCCCAGCATTTT. It yields the protein CASSSTGTSNQPQHF. Together with reference TRBV5-6 and TRBJ1-5, the CDR3 gives the full variable domain: DAGVTQSPTHLIKTRGQQVTLRCSPKSGHDTVSWYQQALGQGPQFIFQYYEEEERQRGNFPDRFSGHQFPNYSSELNVNALLLGDSALYLCASSSTGTSNQPQHFGDGTRLSIL.

There are a few counts of this clone. V is TRBV7-2 and J is TRBJ1-5; 9 positions agree with TRBD1. This CDR3 comprises 15 residues. Germline V gene sequence: CDR1 SGHTA, CDR2 FQGNSA. The J segment lost 7 bases and the V segment lost 1 base, leaving 5 bases of the junction unmatched. The CDR3 bases are TGTGCCAGCAGCTTAGAGGGACAGGGTGGGCAGCCCCAGCATTTT. This gives the protein CASSLEGQGGQPQHF.

Notes on this clone: This CDR3 is also generated by other DNA sequences in the sample. V is TRBV9 and J is TRBJ2-5; D perhaps matches TRBD2 (7 bases). Trimming removed 0 bases from V and 5 bases from J, with 17 bases in between. This CDR3 is 16 amino acids long. Germline CDR1 SGDLS, CDR2 YYNGEE. The CDR3 protein is CASSVGVGGGEETQYF. Written as DNA, the CDR3 is TGTGCCAGCAGCGTAGGGGTGGGAGGGGGTGAGGAGACCCAGTACTTC.

This clone was counted only a few times. The chain employs TRBV27 and TRBJ1-2, with D possibly TRBD1 on 5 matching bases. From germline, CDR1 is MNHEY and CDR2 SMNVEV (reference sequence). Trimming shortened V by 1 base and J by 2 bases, and 8 bases separated the two germline ends. This CDR3 comprises 14 residues. This CDR3 is CASSLYSGNYGYTF. The CDR3 nucleotides read TGTGCCAGCAGTTTATATTCAGGGAACTATGGCTACACCTTC.

This chain's CDR3 is CASSQDRGSETQYF. The CDR3 region has the DNA TGCGCCAGCAGCCAAGATCGAGGGTCGGAGACCCAGTACTTC. The V and J genes are TRBV4-1 and TRBJ2-5, with a tentative D call TRBD2 (5 bases). Trimming stripped 0 bases from V and 5 bases from J, with 10 bases between. The CDR3 extends over 14 amino acids. From germline, CDR1 is MGHRA and CDR2 YSYEKL.

Only a few counts were recorded for this clone. This sequence joins TRBV28 and TRBJ2-7; D call uncertain. V lost 4 bases and J lost 2, with 12 bases in between. Germline CDR1 reads MDHEN; CDR2 reads SYDVKM. CDR3 length: 14 residues. DNA of the CDR3: TGTGCCAGCAGTTCCCCACCGTCCGCCTACGAGCAGTACTTC. Encoded protein: CASSSPPSAYEQYF.